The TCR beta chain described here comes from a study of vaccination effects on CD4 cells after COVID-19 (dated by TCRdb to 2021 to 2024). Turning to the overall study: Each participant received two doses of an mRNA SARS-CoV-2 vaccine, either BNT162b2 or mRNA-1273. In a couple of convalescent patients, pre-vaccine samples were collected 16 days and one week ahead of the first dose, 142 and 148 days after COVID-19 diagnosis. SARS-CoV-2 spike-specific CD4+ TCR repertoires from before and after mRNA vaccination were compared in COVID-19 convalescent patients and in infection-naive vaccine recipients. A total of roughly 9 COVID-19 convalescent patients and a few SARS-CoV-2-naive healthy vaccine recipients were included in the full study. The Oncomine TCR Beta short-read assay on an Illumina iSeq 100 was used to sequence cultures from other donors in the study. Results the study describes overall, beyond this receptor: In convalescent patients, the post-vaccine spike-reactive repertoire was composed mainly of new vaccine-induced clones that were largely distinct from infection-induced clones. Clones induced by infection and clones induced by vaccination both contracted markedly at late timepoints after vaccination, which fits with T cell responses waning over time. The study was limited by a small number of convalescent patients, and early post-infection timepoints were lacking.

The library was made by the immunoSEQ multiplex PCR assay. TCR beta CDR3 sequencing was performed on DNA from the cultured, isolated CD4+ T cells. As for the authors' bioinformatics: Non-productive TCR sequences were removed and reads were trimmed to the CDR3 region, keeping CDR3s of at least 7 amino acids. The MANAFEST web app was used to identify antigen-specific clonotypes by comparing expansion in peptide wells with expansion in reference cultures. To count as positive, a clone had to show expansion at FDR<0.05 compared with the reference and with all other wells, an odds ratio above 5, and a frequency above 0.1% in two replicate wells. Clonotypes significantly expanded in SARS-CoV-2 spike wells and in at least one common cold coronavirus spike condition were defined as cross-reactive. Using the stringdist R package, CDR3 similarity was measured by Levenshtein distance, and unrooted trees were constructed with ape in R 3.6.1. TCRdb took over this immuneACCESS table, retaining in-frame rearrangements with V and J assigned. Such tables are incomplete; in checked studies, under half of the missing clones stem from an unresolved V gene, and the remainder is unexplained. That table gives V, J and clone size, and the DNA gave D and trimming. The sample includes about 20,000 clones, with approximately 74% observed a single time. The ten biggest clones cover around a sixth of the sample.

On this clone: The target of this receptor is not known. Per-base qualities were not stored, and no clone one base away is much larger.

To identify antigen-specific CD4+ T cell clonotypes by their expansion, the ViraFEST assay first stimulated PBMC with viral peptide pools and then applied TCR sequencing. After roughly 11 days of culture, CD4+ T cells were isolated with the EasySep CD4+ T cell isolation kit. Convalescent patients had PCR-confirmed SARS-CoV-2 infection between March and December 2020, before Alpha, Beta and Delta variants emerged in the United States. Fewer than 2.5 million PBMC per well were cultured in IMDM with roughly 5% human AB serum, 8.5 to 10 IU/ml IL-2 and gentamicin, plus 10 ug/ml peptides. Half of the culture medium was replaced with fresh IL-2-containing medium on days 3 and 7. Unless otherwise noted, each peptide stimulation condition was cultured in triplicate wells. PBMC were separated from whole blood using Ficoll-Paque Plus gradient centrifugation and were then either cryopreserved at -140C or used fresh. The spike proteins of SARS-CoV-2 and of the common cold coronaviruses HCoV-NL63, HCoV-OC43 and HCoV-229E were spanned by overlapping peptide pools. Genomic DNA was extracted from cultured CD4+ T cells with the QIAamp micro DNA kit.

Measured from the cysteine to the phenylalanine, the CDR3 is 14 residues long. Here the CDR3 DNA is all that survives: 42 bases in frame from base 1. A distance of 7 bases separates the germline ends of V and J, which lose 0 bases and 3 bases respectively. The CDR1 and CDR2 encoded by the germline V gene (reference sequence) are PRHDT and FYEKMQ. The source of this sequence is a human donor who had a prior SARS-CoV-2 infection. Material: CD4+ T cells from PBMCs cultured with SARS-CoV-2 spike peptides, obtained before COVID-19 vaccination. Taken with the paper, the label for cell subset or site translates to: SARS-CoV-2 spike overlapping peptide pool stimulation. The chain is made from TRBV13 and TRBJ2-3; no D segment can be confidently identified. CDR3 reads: CASSLGGRTDTQYF. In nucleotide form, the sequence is TGTGCCAGCAGCTTAGGGGGCCGAACAGATACGCAGTATTTT.